This T cell receptor (beta chain) was found in a study of T cell repertoires in cytomegalovirus infection. Turning to the study itself: Both CMV infection and a matching HLA type were indicated by public TCR beta signatures.

TCRdb re-called the reads with MiXCR, one entry per CDR3 protein. The table has roughly 500,000 distinct CDR3 sequences, approximately 17% seen once; the top ten hold roughly a quarter. This clonotype was observed many times. What it recognizes is unknown. Notes on the study in general: CMV carriers with the relevant HLA were identified by cumulative public TCR beta family frequency.

The CDR3 is 14 residues long. V dropped 2 bases and J dropped 0 bases, with 2 bases sitting between them. This TCR derives from a human donor in good health (CMV status not recorded). Some clones in this sample may be carry-over from other donors' samples. The sequenced sample was CD8+ T cells from PBMCs. The V gene is TRBV12-3 or TRBV12-4, the J gene TRBJ2-6; D is unclear. CDR3 DNA: TGTGCCAGCAGTTTACGCTCTGGGGCCAACGTCCTGACTTTC. This codes for CASSLRSGANVLTF.